This TCR beta chain was recovered during a study of T cell repertoires in cytomegalovirus infection. General study results and limits: Clonotypes of TCR beta that were HLA-C-restricted and CMV-specific dominated the ex vivo response.

CDR3 size: 17 residues. Losses at the gene ends were 1 base for V and 7 bases for J; bases not matched to a gene: 10. Germline lookup yields CDR1 LNHDA and CDR2 SQIVND (reference sequence). TCRdb used MiXCR to reprocess the reads, holding one entry per CDR3 protein. This sample yields approximately 910,000 distinct CDR3 sequences, of which approximately 30% are seen a single time; over 10% belongs to the top ten. As for this clonotype: As yet, its antigen is unknown.

V gene TRBV19 combines with J gene TRBJ1-6; 7 positions match TRBD1. The receptor comes from a human donor in good health (CMV status not recorded). Some clones in this sample may be carry-over from other donors' samples. Sequencing used cultured CD8+ T cells from PBMCs, obtained from culture after CMV antigen stimulation. The CDR3 coding sequence is TGTGCCAGTAGTATAGTAGGCCGACAGGGACCAAATTCACCCCTCCACTTT. It is translated as CASSIVGRQGPNSPLHF.